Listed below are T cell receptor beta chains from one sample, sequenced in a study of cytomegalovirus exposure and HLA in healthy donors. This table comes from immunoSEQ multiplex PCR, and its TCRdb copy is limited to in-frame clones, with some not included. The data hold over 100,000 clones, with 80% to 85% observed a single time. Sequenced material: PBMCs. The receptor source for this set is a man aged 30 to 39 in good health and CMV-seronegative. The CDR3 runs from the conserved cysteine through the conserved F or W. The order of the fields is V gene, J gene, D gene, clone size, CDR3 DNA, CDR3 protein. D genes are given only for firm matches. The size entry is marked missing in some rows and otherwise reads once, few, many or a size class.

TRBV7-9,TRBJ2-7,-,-,TGTGCCAGCAGCTTCAGGGTAAACGAGCAGTACTTC,CASSFRVNEQYF
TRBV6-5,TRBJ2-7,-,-,TGTGCCAGCCTGGACAGACGAACCTACGAGCAGTACTTC,CASLDRRTYEQYF
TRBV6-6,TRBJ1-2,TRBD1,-,TGTGCCAGCAGTGGAAGGGGGCTTGGGTATGGCTACACCTTC,CASSGRGLGYGYTF
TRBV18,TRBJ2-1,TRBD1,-,TGTGCCAGCTCACTGAACCGGGACAGGGGCAATGAGCAGTTCTTC,CASSLNRDRGNEQFF
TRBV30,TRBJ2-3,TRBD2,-,TGTGCCTCCGAGCGGGGGGCGGGTGATACGCAGTATTTT,CASERGAGDTQYF
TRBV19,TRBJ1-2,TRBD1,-,TGTGCCAGTAGTATCCCACAGGGGGCCCGAGGCTACACCTTC,CASSIPQGARGYTF
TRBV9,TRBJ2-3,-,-,TGTGCCAGCAGCGTAGGCCCCTCCCCCAGGACAGATACGCAGTATTTT,CASSVGPSPRTDTQYF
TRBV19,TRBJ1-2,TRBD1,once,TGTGCCAGTCGGGACAGAACTAACTATGGCTACACCTTC,CASRDRTNYGYTF
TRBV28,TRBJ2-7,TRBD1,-,TGTGCCAGCAGTTTGGACAGGGGCGAGCAGTACTTC,CASSLDRGEQYF
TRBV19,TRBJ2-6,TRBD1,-,TGTGCCAGTAGTCCCCGGGACAGGGGGGTCTCTGGGGCCAACGGCCTGACTTTC,CASSPRDRGVSGANGLTF
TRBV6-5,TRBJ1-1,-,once,TGTGCCAGCTCACATCCAAACACTGAAGCTTTCTTT,CASSHPNTEAFF
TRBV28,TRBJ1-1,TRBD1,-,TGTGCCAGCCTCAACCCAGGGGGGCCCACTGAAGCTTTCTTT,CASLNPGGPTEAFF
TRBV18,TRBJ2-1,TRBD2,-,TGTGCCAGCTCACCAGGGGCGGCGGGAGGGATCTTC,CASSPGAAGGIF
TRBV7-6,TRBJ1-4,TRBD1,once,TGTGCCAGCAGCTTAGGAATGGCGGGACAGGTTAATGAAAAACTGTTTTTT,CASSLGMAGQVNEKLFF
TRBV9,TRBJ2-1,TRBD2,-,TGTGCCAGCAGCGTCTCGGGGGGGGTGGTTGAGCAGTTCTTC,CASSVSGGVVEQFF
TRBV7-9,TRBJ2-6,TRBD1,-,TGTGCCAGCAGCCATTTACCGGGACAGGGGATTCCTGGGGCCAACGGCCTGACTTTC,CASSHLPGQGIPGANGLTF
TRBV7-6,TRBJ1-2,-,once,TGTGCCAGCAGCTTAGAGGCCGGGACTTACTATGGCTACACCTTC,CASSLEAGTYYGYTF
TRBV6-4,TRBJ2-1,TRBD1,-,TGTGCCAGCAGTGACTCGGACAGGGATGAGCAGTTCTTC,CASSDSDRDEQFF
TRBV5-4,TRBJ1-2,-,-,TGTGCCAGCAGCTTGGTTGAGACATCCTCCTATGGCTACACCTTC,CASSLVETSSYGYTF
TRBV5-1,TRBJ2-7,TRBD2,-,TGCGTCAGCAGCTTGAGCGGGGCCCCCTTATACGAGCAGTACTTC,CVSSLSGAPLYEQYF
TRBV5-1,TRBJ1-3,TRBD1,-,TGCGCCAGCAGCGCGCGGGCCGGGACAGGAGGCTCTGGAAACACCATATATTTT,CASSARAGTGGSGNTIYF
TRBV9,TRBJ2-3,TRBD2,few,TGTGCCAGCAGCGTATATGCTAGCGGGGGGGCAGATACGCAGTATTTT,CASSVYASGGADTQYF